A selection of T cell receptor beta chains follows, all from one sample in a study of T-cell reconstitution after alpha-beta-depleted transplantation in children. TCRdb ran MiXCR on the PCR reads and lists one entry per CDR3 protein. The repertoire holds a few hundred thousand distinct CDR3 sequences, with 27% as singletons. Sample: PBMCs, taken before TCRalphabeta/CD19-depleted stem cell transplant. Receptors originate from a boy under two years old with Wiskott-Aldrich syndrome, due to receive a stem cell transplant. Each CDR3 is given with its conserved first and last residue. A D gene is named only where the DNA matches it firmly. A row's size may be missing; if present it is once, few, many or a size class.

>15|-|few|TRBJ2-5|TRBV5-5
TGTGCCAGCAGCTCGGGCCGAAGGACCGGGGGGACCCAGTACTTC
CASSSGRRTGGTQYF
>15|-|many|TRBJ2-3|TRBV2
TGTGCCAGCAGTGAACAGAGCACTAGCACAGATACGCAGTATTTT
CASSEQSTSTDTQYF
>15|-|-|TRBJ2-3|TRBV5-1
TGCGCCAGCAGCCTGACGGGACAATCGAGGGATACGCAGTATTTT
CASSLTGQSRDTQYF
>13|-|-|TRBJ2-7|TRBV20-1
TGCAGTGCTAGAGTCCCCTACAGGGATGATAGGTGCTTC
CSARVPYRDDRCF
>14|TRBD1|-|TRBJ2-5|TRBV29-1
TGCAGCGTTGATAACAGGGGGCGCAAAGAGACCCAGTACTTC
CSVDNRGRKETQYF
>12|-|-|TRBJ2-3|TRBV12-3/TRBV12-4
TGTGCCAGCAGGTACAAGGCCCGAGCGCAGTATTTT
CASRYKARAQYF
>14|TRBD1|few|TRBJ1-2|TRBV27
TGTGCCAGCAGTCCCTGGGACAGCCTATATGGCTACACCTTC
CASSPWDSLYGYTF
>15|-|-|TRBJ2-4|TRBV25-1
TGTGCCAGCAGTCTAAATTTGGGGGAGAAAAACATTCAGTACTTC
CASSLNLGEKNIQYF
>17|-|few|TRBJ2-1|TRBV11-2
TGTGCCAGCAGCTTAGTCCAGGCCGTACCTCCCTACAATGAGCAGTTCTTC
CASSLVQAVPPYNEQFF
>14|-|few|TRBJ2-2|TRBV10-1
TGTGCCAGCAGCACAGATACGAGCACCGGGGAGCTGTTTTTT
CASSTDTSTGELFF
>14|-|few|TRBJ1-2|TRBV20-1
TGCAGTGCTAGAGAACCCACGGTACCCTATGGCTACACCTTC
CSAREPTVPYGYTF
>16|TRBD1|-|TRBJ2-3|TRBV11-3
TGTGCCAGCAGCTTAGGTGCTGGGACAGGAACGGATACGCAGTATTTT
CASSLGAGTGTDTQYF
>14|-|-|TRBJ2-1|TRBV20-1
TGCAGTTCCTATCGGGCAAGCTCCTACAATGAGCAGTTCTTC
CSSYRASSYNEQFF
>15|-|few|TRBJ2-2|TRBV5-5
TGTGCCAGCAGCTTGGGACTTCAGCGGACCGGGGAGCTGTTTTTT
CASSLGLQRTGELFF
>18|-|-|TRBJ2-1|TRBV5-1
TGCGCCAGCAGCTCCCGGTCTTTGCGGGTGGGGCAGTCGAATGAGCAGTTCTTC
CASSSRSLRVGQSNEQFF
>17|TRBD1|few|TRBJ2-3|TRBV4-1
TGCGCCAGCAGCCAAGACACCGGGACAGGGTTCACAGATACGCAGTATTTT
CASSQDTGTGFTDTQYF
>16|-|-|TRBJ2-2|TRBV5-6
TGTGCCAGCATCGCTTATCCCGTAGGGGACACCGGGGAGCTGTTTTTT
CASIAYPVGDTGELFF
>14|-|few|TRBJ2-1|TRBV5-1
TGCGCCAGCAGCGCCGCCTGGCCCCACAATGAGCAGTTCTTC
CASSAAWPHNEQFF
>14|-|-|TRBJ2-2|TRBV7-2
TGTGCCAGCAGCTTATCGTGGCGGGCCGGGGAGCTGTTTTTT
CASSLSWRAGELFF
>17|TRBD1|few|TRBJ2-3|TRBV20-1
TGCAGTGCTATCCAGGACAGGGGGCTTCTACGGACAGATACGCAGTATTTT
CSAIQDRGLLRTDTQYF
>15|-|-|TRBJ1-3|TRBV7-2
TGTGCCAGCAGCTATAAAGGGGTGCCTGGAAACACCATATATTTT
CASSYKGVPGNTIYF
>16|TRBD1|few|TRBJ1-1|TRBV24-1
TGTGCCACCAGGGGGACGACAGGGGGCTCGTCCACTGAAGCTTTCTTT
CATRGTTGGSSTEAFF
>14|-|few|TRBJ1-1|TRBV7-2
TGTGCCAGCAGCCCTGCCGCAGGGAACACTGAAGCTTTCTTT
CASSPAAGNTEAFF
>14|TRBD1|-|TRBJ1-4|TRBV7-9
TGTGCCAGCAGCTTCGACAGGGGGCGCGAAAAACTGTTTTTT
CASSFDRGREKLFF
>15|TRBD2|few|TRBJ2-7|TRBV5-1
TGCGCCAGCAGCTCGGAACCTAGCGGAACCTACGAGCAGTACTTC
CASSSEPSGTYEQYF
>13|-|few|TRBJ2-1|TRBV7-2
TGTGCCAGCAGCTTGGACTTCTTCAATGAGCAGTTCTTC
CASSLDFFNEQFF
>15|-|few|TRBJ2-6|TRBV19
TGTGCCAGTAGGGGACGGCTCTCTGGGGCCAACGTCCTGACTTTC
CASRGRLSGANVLTF
>16|TRBD2|many|TRBJ2-1|TRBV12-3/TRBV12-4
TGTGCCAGCAGTTTGATTACGGGAGGCTCCTACAATGAGCAGTTCTTC
CASSLITGGSYNEQFF
>15|TRBD2|few|TRBJ2-2|TRBV5-1
TGCGCCAGCAGAAGACTAGCGGCAGCGACCGGGGAGCTGTTTTTT
CASRRLAAATGELFF
>14|TRBD2|few|TRBJ2-7|TRBV5-1
TGCGCCAGCAGTACCCATTTACTAGCGAGCGAGCAGTACTTC
CASSTHLLASEQYF
>16|-|few|TRBJ2-3|TRBV10-2
TGCGCCAGCAGTGAGAGGGGTCGCGGGGTCGCAGATACGCAGTATTTT
CASSERGRGVADTQYF
>15|TRBD2|few|TRBJ2-3|TRBV20-1
TGCAGTGCTAGGGAAGCGGGACTCGGCACAGATACGCAGTATTTT
CSAREAGLGTDTQYF
>16|TRBD2|-|TRBJ2-1|TRBV7-7
TGTGCCAGCAGCTCCGGACCGACTAGCGGCAACAATGAGCAGTTCTTC
CASSSGPTSGNNEQFF
>19|TRBD2|-|TRBJ2-3|TRBV5-1
TGCGCCAGCAGCTTGGACCCATTACTGACTAGCGGTGGGGCAGATACGCAGTATTTT
CASSLDPLLTSGGADTQYF
>13|TRBD2|-|TRBJ2-7|TRBV7-2
TGTGCCAGCAGCTTTAGCGGGAGGGTCGAGCAGTACTTC
CASSFSGRVEQYF
>15|-|few|TRBJ2-1|TRBV10-3
TGTGCCATCAGTGTCAGGAAGGGGCGGTACAATGAGCAGTTCTTC
CAISVRKGRYNEQFF
>14|-|-|TRBJ2-7|TRBV20-1
TGCAGTGCTAGAGCCTCAGGGGCTAACTACGAGCAGTACTTC
CSARASGANYEQYF
>16|TRBD2|-|TRBJ2-3|TRBV6-5
TGTGCCAGCAGTTACTCAGCTAGCGGTAGCACAGATACGCAGTATTTT
CASSYSASGSTDTQYF
>16|TRBD2|few|TRBJ2-1|TRBV12-3/TRBV12-4
TGTGCCAGCAGTTTGTTGGGACTAGGATCCGCCAATGAGCAGTTCTTC
CASSLLGLGSANEQFF
>14|TRBD2|-|TRBJ2-7|TRBV18
TGTGCCAGCTCACCAGCGGGAGGGGCCTACGAGCAGTACTTC
CASSPAGGAYEQYF
>15|-|many|TRBJ2-1|TRBV7-2
TGTGCCAGCAGCTCCGGACCAAGCTCCTACAATGAGCAGTTCTTC
CASSSGPSSYNEQFF
>15|TRBD1|few|TRBJ2-7|TRBV7-8
TGTGCCAGCAGCTTAGCCGACAGGGGTGGCTACGAGCAGTACTTC
CASSLADRGGYEQYF
>17|TRBD2|-|TRBJ2-3|TRBV11-2
TGTGCCAGCAGCCCCGGGACTAGCGGGAGGAGCGCAGATACGCAGTATTTT
CASSPGTSGRSADTQYF
>14|-|few|TRBJ2-1|TRBV20-1
TGCAGTGCTAGAGATTTAAGCTCCTACAATGAGCAGTTCTTC
CSARDLSSYNEQFF
>14|TRBD2|-|TRBJ2-3|TRBV29-1
TGCAGCGTTCGACTAGCGGAGAGCCCAGATACGCAGTATTTT
CSVRLAESPDTQYF
>17|-|-|TRBJ2-6|TRBV5-1
TGCGCCAGCAGTCCAGCTAATCCAGGGGCCTGGGCCAACGTCCTGACTTTC
CASSPANPGAWANVLTF
>17|TRBD2|few|TRBJ2-5|TRBV29-1
TGCAGCGTTCGGGGGCTAGCGGGAGGAAGGTACCAAGAGACCCAGTACTTC
CSVRGLAGGRYQETQYF
>15|TRBD1|-|TRBJ1-4|TRBV5-1
TGCGCCAGCAGCTTCTCCGGGACAGGGAGTGAAAAACTGTTTTTT
CASSFSGTGSEKLFF
>15|TRBD2|-|TRBJ2-3|TRBV20-1
TGCAGTGCTAGTCCCGGACTAGCGAGCACAGATACGCAGTATTTT
CSASPGLASTDTQYF
>16|TRBD2|-|TRBJ2-7|TRBV9
TGTGCCAGCAGCTCCGGACTTGGGAGGGCCACTGACGAGCAGTACTTC
CASSSGLGRATDEQYF